The 31 T cell receptor beta chains below all came from one sample that was sequenced in a study of a mutant IDH1 vaccine in newly diagnosed glioma. No antigen has been assigned to these receptors. TCRdb keeps only in-frame clones here, not all; method: immunoSEQ multiplex PCR. This sample has about 60,000 clones, with under 85% found just once. Described time point: week 11, during vaccination. The study gave 300 ug of mutant IDH1 20-mer peptide per vaccine dose, with topical imiquimod. Sample: PBMCs, taken from a glioma patient whose treatment included an IDH1 peptide vaccine. The receptors were gathered from a man aged 25-40 years with glioma.

This clone showed up just once. The J gene is TRBJ2-5, the V gene TRBV5-1; D remains unclear. V lost 0 bases and J 5 bases, leaving 11 bases between the germline ends. This CDR3 region has 14 residues. Germline values: CDR1 SGHRS, CDR2 YFSETQ. CDR3 region: CASSLGGSRETQYF. CDR3 in DNA: TGCGCCAGCAGCTTGGGTGGTAGCCGGGAGACCCAGTACTTC.

This chain's CDR3 is CATSRERALGSPLHF. The CDR3 coding sequence is TGTGCCACCAGCAGAGAGAGGGCGCTTGGGTCACCCCTCCACTTT. The chain employs TRBV15 and TRBJ1-6; no clear D gene. The CDR3 spans 15 residues. Trimming stripped 0 bases from V and 10 bases from J, with 13 bases between. From germline, CDR1 is LNHNV and CDR2 YYDKDF (reference sequence).

As DNA, the CDR3 is TGTGCCAGCAGAATACGGGCTGGGGCCAACGTCCTGACTTTC. It codes for CASRIRAGANVLTF. V gene TRBV2 combines with J gene TRBJ2-6; D not resolved. Trimming took off 6 bases at V and 2 bases at J, with 8 bases between the two ends. CDR1 and CDR2 from the germline V gene are SNHLY and FYNNEI. The CDR3 has 14 residues.

The chain links TRBV6-6 to TRBJ2-7; TRBD2 matches 7 bases. This CDR3 region has 16 residues. CDR1 and CDR2 (germline): MNHNY, SVGAGI (reference sequence). V lost 2 bases to trimming and J lost 6 bases; unmatched junction nucleotides: 13. CDR3 DNA sequence: TGTGCCAGCAGTTACCCCCCGGGCGGGAGTATCTCCGAGCAGTACTTC. As protein: CASSYPPGGSISEQYF.

The chain joins TRBV2 to TRBJ1-2; 7 bases fit TRBD1. With V trimmed by 8 bases and J by 8 bases, 11 bases remained unmatched. Germline lookup yields CDR1 SNHLY and CDR2 FYNNEI. The CDR3 runs to 13 residues. The CDR3 nucleotides are TGTGCCAGCTTCGAGGGGGCGCCTAGGGGCTACACCTTC. This translates into CASFEGAPRGYTF. Filled out from reference TRBV2 and TRBJ1-2, the complete variable domain reads EPEVTQTPSHQVTQMGQEVILRCVPISNHLYFYWYRQILGQKVEFLVSFYNNEISEKSEIFDDQFSVERPDGSNFTLKIRSTKLEDSAMYFCASFEGAPRGYTFGSGTRLTVV.

The chain employs TRBV5-1 and TRBJ2-7, with 8 bases aligning to TRBD1. Germline-derived CDR1 and CDR2 are SGHRS and YFSETQ. V was clipped by 4 bases and J by 4 bases; unmatched bases: 13. This CDR3 region has 16 residues. CDR3 protein: CASSPTLGQGRYEQYF. For the CDR3, the DNA is TGCGCCAGCAGCCCTACCCTAGGACAGGGCAGGTACGAGCAGTACTTC.

J is TRBJ1-6 and V is TRBV19; a possible D gene is TRBD1 (5 bases). Trimming took off 5 bases at V and 8 bases at J, with 16 bases between the two ends. CDR1 LNHDA and CDR2 SQIVND come from the germline V gene (reference sequence). CDR3 length: 15 amino acids. The CDR3 sequence is CASSLSGTGDSPLHF. CDR3 DNA: TGTGCCAGTAGTCTCTCCGGGACGGGTGATTCACCCCTCCACTTT.

The chain uses TRBV7-9 and TRBJ2-5; 14 bases line up with TRBD2. The trim removed 6 bases at V and 2 bases at J, leaving 8 bases unmatched. Looked up from germline, CDR1 is SEHNR and CDR2 is FQNEAQ (reference sequence). This CDR3 spans 17 amino acids. The CDR3 DNA reads as TGTGCCAGCAGTTCAGAGGGGACTAGCGGGAGTCAAGAGACCCAGTACTTC. It encodes CASSSEGTSGSQETQYF.

V is TRBV9 and J is TRBJ1-1; no clear D. CDR3 length equals 15 residues. V was pared by 0 bases and J by 0 bases, with 9 bases between. Germline CDR1 reads SGDLS; CDR2 reads YYNGEE. The CDR3 loop is CASSVVSGMNTEAFF. Written as DNA, the CDR3 is TGTGCCAGCAGCGTAGTTTCAGGCATGAACACTGAAGCTTTCTTT.

CDR3 amino acids: CASTFSNRGLVNPQYF. CDR3 DNA sequence: TGTGCCAGCACCTTCTCCAACCGGGGACTAGTGAATCCGCAGTATTTT. The chain joins TRBV2 to TRBJ2-3; 8 bases align to TRBD2. The CDR3 spans 16 residues. Germline CDR1 SNHLY, CDR2 FYNNEI. Trimming at V came to 7 bases and at J to 10 bases, leaving 19 bases not matched to a gene.

The rearrangement joins TRBV16 to TRBJ2-1; 13 bases fit TRBD2. This CDR3 has 16 residues. V lost 4 bases and J lost 6; bases outside the gene matches: 6. CDR1 KGHSY and CDR2 FQNENV come from the germline V gene. The CDR3, as DNA: TGTGCCAGCAGCCCTCGACTAGCGGGGGGATCCAATGAGCAGTTCTTC. The encoded protein is CASSPRLAGGSNEQFF.

The CDR3 sequence is CASSYSRILIYNEQFF. CDR3 nucleotide sequence: TGTGCCAGCAGTTACTCGAGAATCCTCATCTACAATGAGCAGTTCTTC. The chain combines TRBV6-6 with TRBJ2-1; D gene ambiguous. CDR3 size: 16 residues. CDR1 and CDR2 (germline): MNHNY, SVGAGI (reference sequence). V was trimmed by 0 bases and J by 3 bases, leaving 12 bases between them.

The chain joins TRBV6-5 to TRBJ2-1; possibly TRBD2 for D (6 bases). The CDR3 is 15 residues long. Germline lookup yields CDR1 MNHEY and CDR2 SVGAGI. Trimming removed 7 bases at V and 5 bases at J, with 18 bases between. The CDR3 DNA follows: TGTGCCAGCACCCTGGAGGGTTACAAAGACAATGAGCAGTTCTTC. This encodes CASTLEGYKDNEQFF.

The genes are TRBV7-8 and TRBJ1-5, with a tentative D call TRBD1 (5 bases). Per the germline V gene, CDR1 is SGHVS and CDR2 is FQNEAQ. The CDR3 loop spans 18 amino acids. V lost 5 bases to trimming and J lost 1 base, with 21 bases between them. The chain's CDR3 is CASSLWTGGTGSNQPQHF. For the CDR3, the DNA is TGTGCCAGCAGCCTTTGGACCGGGGGGACCGGGAGCAATCAGCCCCAGCATTTT.

The chain uses TRBV28 and TRBJ2-3; 15 bases agree with TRBD2. Germline V gene data show CDR1 as MDHEN and CDR2 as SYDVKM. Trimming removed 1 base from V and 2 bases from J; junction bases left unmatched: 13. The CDR3 length is 21 residues. The CDR3 spells CASSLLVRAGLAGGNTDTQYF. The CDR3 coding sequence is TGTGCCAGCAGTTTATTAGTAAGGGCAGGACTAGCGGGGGGGAACACAGATACGCAGTATTTT.

The chain carries TRBV5-6 and TRBJ2-2, with TRBD1 matching over 8 bases. The V gene end was trimmed by 0 bases and the J gene end by 6 bases; junction bases not matched to a gene: 1. Germline values: CDR1 SGHDT, CDR2 YYEEEE. The CDR3 spans 14 residues. For the CDR3, the DNA is TGTGCCAGCAGCTTGGAGACAGGGGCCGGGGAGCTGTTTTTT. Residues: CASSLETGAGELFF.

The chain links TRBV9 to TRBJ2-3; tentatively, D is TRBD2 (6 bases). This CDR3 comprises 13 residues. V was pared by 1 base and J by 3 bases, with 6 bases between. Germline values: CDR1 SGDLS, CDR2 YYNGEE. CDR3 nucleotide sequence: TGTGCCAGCAGCGTACGGGGGACAGATACGCAGTATTTT. Its protein is CASSVRGTDTQYF.

CDR3 loop: CASSQGASGGSGELFF. The CDR3 DNA sequence: TGCGCCAGCAGCCAAGGGGCTAGCGGGGGTTCCGGGGAGCTGTTTTTT. The chain links TRBV4-3 to TRBJ2-2; 10 bases fit TRBD2. This CDR3 has 16 residues. Germline V CDR1 and CDR2: LGHNA, YSLEER. V was clipped by 1 base and J by 6 bases; unmatched bases: 5.

A note on this clone: Its ends do not fully match the called genes, so a read error is possible. The rearrangement links TRBV16 to TRBJ2-1, with TRBD1 matching 7 bases. From germline, CDR1 is KGHSY and CDR2 FQNENV. CDR3 length: 15 residues. The CDR3 DNA follows: TGTGCCAGCAGCCAATACGGGACAGCTTACAATGAGCGGTTCTTC. Translation: CASSQYGTAYNERFF.

This clone was detected only once. The chain joins TRBV5-1 to TRBJ2-5; 7 nucleotides agree with TRBD2. Germline V gene lookup returns CDR1 SGHRS and CDR2 YFSETQ. The CDR3 extends over 14 amino acids. Trimming cost V 0 bases and J 5 bases; bases outside gene matches: 4. CDR3 sequence: CASSLGLGRETQYF. CDR3 sequence (DNA): TGCGCCAGCAGCTTGGGTCTCGGGAGGGAGACCCAGTACTTC.

The chain links TRBV6-5 to TRBJ1-1; D is unclear. This CDR3 contains 12 residues. Trimming cost V 9 bases and J 4 bases, with 12 bases left between them. Germline V gene data show CDR1 as MNHEY and CDR2 as SVGAGI. The CDR3 DNA reads as TGTGCCAGTTTCAGAGTGGGCACTGAAGCTTTCTTT. Its protein product is CASFRVGTEAFF.

This clone was found a few times. The CDR3 region has the DNA TGTGCCTGGAGTGAAGGGACAGGGAGGAGGCAAGAGACCCAGTACTTC. This sequence encodes CAWSEGTGRRQETQYF. This chain connects TRBV30 to TRBJ2-5, with 9 bases identical to TRBD1. V shed 1 base and J 2 bases; nucleotides not matched to a gene: 8. Germline CDR1 GTSNPN, CDR2 SVGIG (reference sequence). The CDR3 loop spans 16 amino acids.

The chain uses TRBV15 and TRBJ1-4; no firm D call. Trimming cost V 0 bases and J 4 bases, with 12 bases left between them. From germline, CDR1 is LNHNV and CDR2 YYDKDF (reference sequence). This CDR3 has 16 amino acids. The CDR3, as DNA: TGTGCCACCAGCAGAGACAGGAGACGGGTTAATGAAAAACTGTTTTTT. This translates into CATSRDRRRVNEKLFF.

The V and J genes are TRBV13 and TRBJ2-1; 7 positions match TRBD1. Germline CDR1 is PRHDT and CDR2 is FYEKMQ (reference sequence). The CDR3 length is 15 residues. Trimming at V came to 5 bases and at J to 0 bases, leaving 4 bases not matched to a gene. The CDR3 DNA is TGTGCCAGCAGCGTCGGGACAGACTCCTACAATGAGCAGTTCTTC. This encodes CASSVGTDSYNEQFF.

The chain recombines TRBV29-1 with TRBJ1-1; D remains unclear. The CDR3 loop spans 13 amino acids. The V and J ends lost 4 bases and 0 bases respectively, with 9 bases between them. CDR1 and CDR2 from the germline V gene are SQVTM and ANQGSEA. CDR3 loop: CSVASTVNTEAFF. CDR3 DNA: TGCAGCGTTGCAAGCACGGTGAACACTGAAGCTTTCTTT. Full variable domain (remainder filled in from reference TRBV29-1 and TRBJ1-1): SAVISQKPSRDICQRGTSLTIQCQVDSQVTMMFWYRQQPGQSLTLIATANQGSEATYESGFVIDKFPISRPNLTFSTLTVSNMSPEDSSIYLCSVASTVNTEAFFGQGTRLTVV.

The chain links TRBV7-6 to TRBJ2-1; TRBD2 agrees at 8 bases. Germline trimming cut 5 bases from V and 4 bases from J; bases unmatched to any gene: 7. CDR3 length: 15 residues. The V gene's germline CDR1 is SGHVS and CDR2 FNYEAQ. CDR3 protein: CASSASGTSYNEQFF. CDR3 nucleotides: TGTGCCAGCAGCGCTTCCGGGACTAGTTACAATGAGCAGTTCTTC. The whole variable domain, remainder taken from reference TRBV7-6 and TRBJ2-1, is GAGVSQSPRYKVTKRGQDVALRCDPISGHVSLYWYRQALGQGPEFLTYFNYEAQQDKSGLPNDRFSAERPEGSISTLTIQRTEQRDSAMYRCASSASGTSYNEQFFGPGTRLTVL.

This chain links TRBV5-1 with TRBJ2-5; 12 nucleotides agree with TRBD2. The J call is uncertain, as TRBJ2-7 better fits the DNA end. The germline gives CDR1 SGHRS, CDR2 YFSETQ. This CDR3 spans 15 amino acids. The CDR3 here is CASSLELAGGYEQYF. CDR3 DNA: TGCGCCAGCAGCTTGGAACTAGCGGGAGGCTACGAGCAGTACTTC.

This rearrangement joins TRBV4-1 to TRBJ2-7; perhaps TRBD1 as D (6 bases). Trimming stripped 0 bases from V and 4 bases from J, with 13 bases between. Germline assignment: CDR1 MGHRA and CDR2 YSYEKL. The CDR3 is made up of 15 amino acids. The CDR3 loop is CASSQEVLGAYEQYF. Here the CDR3 DNA reads TGCGCCAGCAGCCAAGAAGTTTTGGGGGCGTACGAGCAGTACTTC.

This clone has a handful of counts. The V call is TRBV10-1, the J call TRBJ2-7; TRBD2 might be the D (5 bases). The CDR3 runs 12 residues. Germline values: CDR1 WNHNN, CDR2 SYGVQD (reference sequence). Trimming stripped 3 bases from V and 7 bases from J, with 10 bases between. DNA of the CDR3: TGCGCCAGCAGTGACGGACTCTGGGAGCAGTACTTC. It specifies CASSDGLWEQYF.

The rearrangement joins TRBV28 to TRBJ2-1, with D perhaps TRBD2 (6 bases). The CDR3 is 17 residues long. V lost 5 bases and J 0 bases, leaving 17 bases between the germline ends. From germline, CDR1 is MDHEN and CDR2 SYDVKM. The CDR3 DNA sequence: TGTGCCAGCAGTCCCCGGGGAGGTCGGCCCTCCTACAATGAGCAGTTCTTC. This encodes CASSPRGGRPSYNEQFF.

The chain links TRBV29-1 to TRBJ2-5, with D possibly being TRBD1 (6 bases). With 0 bases removed from V and 7 bases from J, the gap between germline ends came to 18 bases. CDR1 is SQVTM and CDR2 is ANQGSEA in the germline V gene. CDR3 length equals 15 residues. CDR3 DNA sequence: TGCAGCGTTGAAGACCAGGGACAACCGGTGGGGACCCAGTACTTC. It encodes CSVEDQGQPVGTQYF.